This TCR beta chain was captured in a study of human T cells and chemical hapten exposure. In the study overall: In the sensitization step, 2% DPC was placed on approximately 2 cm by approximately 2 cm of upper inner arm skin. Diphenylcyclopropenone was administered weekly to the scalp of patients throughout the roughly 23-week study. A mostly female patient group had alopecia areata, totalis or universalis. Patch tests applied 0.01% DPC to the upper back and were scored after 6 days.

This clonotype has a count of ten or more. Each CDR3 protein gets one entry after TCRdb re-called the RACE reads with MiXCR. The top ten clones hold about 2.2% of a sample with 300,000 to 450,000 distinct CDR3 sequences, 4% to 5.5% of them seen once. Germline values: CDR1 MNHNS, CDR2 SASEGT. The V gene end was trimmed by 6 bases and the J gene end by 5 bases; junction bases not matched to a gene: 12. CDR3 length: 16 amino acids. Time point in this sample: patch test 1, 2 weeks after DPC sensitization. Treatment in this sample: therapeutic diphenylcyclopropenone sensitization with weekly scalp DPC. This chain links TRBV6-1 with TRBJ1-1, with 10 positions matching TRBD1. The sequencing used whole blood, collected in connection with sensitization to the hapten diphenylcyclopropenone (DPC). The sequence was obtained from a woman in her 50s with alopecia areata. Some clones in this sample may be carry-over from other donors' samples. CDR3 residues: CASSAPGQGPGTEAFF. DNA of the CDR3: TGTGCCAGCAGCGCCCCGGGACAGGGGCCAGGGACTGAAGCTTTCTTT.